Listed here is a single T cell receptor (beta chain). This sample was taken from a study of early T cells in non-severe SARS-CoV-2 infection. About the study: With bulk RNA from unsorted whole blood as input, sequencing yielded unpaired chains.

Researchers attached unique molecular identifiers to individual cDNA molecules. TCRdb analysed the 5' RACE reads with MiXCR anew, one entry per CDR3 protein. The top ten clones hold roughly 2.8% of a sample with about 50,000 distinct CDR3 sequences, about 6.5% of them seen once. Sequenced here: whole blood, sampled at baseline. The receptor's source is an adult who was a healthcare worker with PCR-confirmed SARS-CoV-2 infection or an uninfected control (not recorded which).

In nucleotides, the CDR3 is TGTGCCAGCAGTTTATCGAGGGGACGGAACCTCTTGTATACGCAGTATTTT. Protein: CASSLSRGRNLLYTQYF. The chain combines TRBV27 with TRBJ2-3, with D perhaps given as TRBD1 or TRBD2 (5 bases each). V shed 0 bases and J shed 7 bases, with 20 bases lying between them. From germline, CDR1 is MNHEY and CDR2 SMNVEV (reference sequence). The CDR3 has 17 amino acids.